The clone carrying this T cell receptor (beta chain) was counted between two and nine times. This CDR3 is 16 amino acids long. Per the germline V gene, CDR1 is MGHRA and CDR2 is YSYEKL. After removal of 1 base from V and 3 bases from J, the junction contained 6 bases not matched to a gene. Construction of the TCR beta libraries employed iRepertoire HTBI primers in conjunction with Arm-PCR of CDR3 regions. TCRdb independently ran MiXCR on the multiplex PCR reads; one entry per CDR3 protein. The profile shows approximately 540,000 distinct CDR3 sequences, 9.5% to 15% of them singletons. The data are from a study of regulatory T cells in long-lasting Graves disease. Indicated time point: newly diagnosed GD, antithyroid drugs for less than 3 months. Construction of the TCR library relied on RNA isolated from PBMCs. This sample also appeared in a second study, on T cells in Graves' hyperthyroidism and ophthalmopathy. From that paper: Stability of Graves' hyperthyroidism was defined as absent ophthalmopathy progression within 18 months. The study based diagnoses on clinical symptoms, serum thyroxine and TRAb, thyroid ultrasound and orbital computed tomography. With the HTBI primer set, the TCR CDR3 went through a first round of RT-PCR.

The chain links TRBV4-1 to TRBJ2-1; 7 nucleotides match TRBD2. The material sequenced was peripheral blood mononuclear cells (PBMCs), taken at new diagnosis, from a patient treated with antithyroid drugs. The clonotype was recovered from a woman aged 25 to 45 with Graves disease. CDR3 DNA sequence: TGCGCCAGCAGCCAAGGATGGGGGAGGGACTACAATGAGCAGTTCTTC. It encodes CASSQGWGRDYNEQFF.